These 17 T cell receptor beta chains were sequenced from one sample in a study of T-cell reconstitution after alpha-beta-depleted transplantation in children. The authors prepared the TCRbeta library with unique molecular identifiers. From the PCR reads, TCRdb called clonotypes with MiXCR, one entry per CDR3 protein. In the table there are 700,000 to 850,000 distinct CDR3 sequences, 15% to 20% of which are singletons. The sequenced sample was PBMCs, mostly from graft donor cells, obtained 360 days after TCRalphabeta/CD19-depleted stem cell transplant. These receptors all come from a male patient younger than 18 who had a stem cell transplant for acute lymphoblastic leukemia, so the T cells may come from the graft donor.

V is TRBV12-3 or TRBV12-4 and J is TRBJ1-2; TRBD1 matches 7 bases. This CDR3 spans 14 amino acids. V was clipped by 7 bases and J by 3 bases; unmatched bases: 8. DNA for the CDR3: TGTGCCAGCATACGACAGGGTGTGGACTATGGCTACACCTTC. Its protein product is CASIRQGVDYGYTF.

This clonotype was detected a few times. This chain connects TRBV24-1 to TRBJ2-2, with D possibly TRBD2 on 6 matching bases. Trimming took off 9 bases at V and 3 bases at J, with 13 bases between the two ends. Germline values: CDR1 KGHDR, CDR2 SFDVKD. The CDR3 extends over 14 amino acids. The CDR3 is CATRERGYTGELFF. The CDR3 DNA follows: TGTGCCACCCGGGAGAGGGGATACACCGGGGAGCTGTTTTTT.

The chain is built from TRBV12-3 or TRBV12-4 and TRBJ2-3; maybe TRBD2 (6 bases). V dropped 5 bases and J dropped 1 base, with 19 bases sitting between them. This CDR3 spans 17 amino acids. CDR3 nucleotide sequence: TGTGCCAGCAGTCCCCTGGGGAGCGGGTCAGGCACAGATACGCAGTATTTT. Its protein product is CASSPLGSGSGTDTQYF.

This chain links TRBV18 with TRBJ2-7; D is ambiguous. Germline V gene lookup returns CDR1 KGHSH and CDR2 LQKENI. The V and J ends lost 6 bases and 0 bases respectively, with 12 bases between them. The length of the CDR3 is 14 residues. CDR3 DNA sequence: TGTGCCAGCTCCCCCGACTGGAGCTCCTACGAGCAGTACTTC. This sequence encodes CASSPDWSSYEQYF.

The CDR3: CASSRRTRGSGNTIYF. In nucleotides, the CDR3 is TGTGCCAGCTCACGCCGGACGCGGGGCTCTGGAAACACCATATATTTT. The chain links TRBV18 to TRBJ1-3; D gene uncertain. The CDR3 has 16 amino acids. The germline V gene encodes CDR1 KGHSH and CDR2 LQKENI. Between the trimmed V and J ends, which lost 4 bases and 0 bases, there was a span of 13 bases.

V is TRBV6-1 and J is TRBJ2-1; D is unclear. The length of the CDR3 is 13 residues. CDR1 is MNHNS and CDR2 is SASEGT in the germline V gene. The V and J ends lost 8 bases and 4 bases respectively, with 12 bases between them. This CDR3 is CASWAAPYNEQFF. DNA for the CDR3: TGTGCCAGCTGGGCAGCTCCTTACAATGAGCAGTTCTTC.

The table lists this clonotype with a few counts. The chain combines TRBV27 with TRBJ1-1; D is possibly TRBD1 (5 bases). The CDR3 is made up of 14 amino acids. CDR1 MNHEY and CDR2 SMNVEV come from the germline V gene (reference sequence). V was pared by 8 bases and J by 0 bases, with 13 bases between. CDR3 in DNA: TGTGCCAGCGGGGGGGGTAACATGAACACTGAAGCTTTCTTT. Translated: CASGGGNMNTEAFF.

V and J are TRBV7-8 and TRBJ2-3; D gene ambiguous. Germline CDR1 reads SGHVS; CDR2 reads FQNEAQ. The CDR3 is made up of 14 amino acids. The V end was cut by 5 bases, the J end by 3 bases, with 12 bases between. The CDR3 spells CASSPWTETDTQYF. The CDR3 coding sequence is TGTGCCAGCAGCCCCTGGACGGAAACAGATACGCAGTATTTT.

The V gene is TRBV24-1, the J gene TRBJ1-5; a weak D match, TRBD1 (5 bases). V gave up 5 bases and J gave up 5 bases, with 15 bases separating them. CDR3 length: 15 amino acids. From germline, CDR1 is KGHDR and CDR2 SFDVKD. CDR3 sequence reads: CATSGPGTSDQPQHF. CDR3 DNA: TGTGCCACCAGTGGCCCCGGGACTTCGGATCAGCCCCAGCATTTT.

The CDR3 DNA follows: TGCAGTGCTAGAGATCGGGGGCAGTGGAGCTCCTACGAGCAGTACTTC. Protein sequence: CSARDRGQWSSYEQYF. The V call is TRBV20-1, the J call TRBJ2-7, with D possibly called TRBD1 or TRBD2 (6 bases each). V gave up 0 bases and J gave up 0 bases, with 15 bases separating them. Germline CDR1 is DFQATT and CDR2 is SNEGSKA (reference sequence). CDR3 length: 16 amino acids.

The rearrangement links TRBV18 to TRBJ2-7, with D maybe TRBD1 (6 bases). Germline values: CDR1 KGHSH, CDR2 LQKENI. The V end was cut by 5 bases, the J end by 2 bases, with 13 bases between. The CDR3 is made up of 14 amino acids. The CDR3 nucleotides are TGTGCCAGCTCATCCCAGGGGACCACCTACGAGCAGTACTTC. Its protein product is CASSSQGTTYEQYF.

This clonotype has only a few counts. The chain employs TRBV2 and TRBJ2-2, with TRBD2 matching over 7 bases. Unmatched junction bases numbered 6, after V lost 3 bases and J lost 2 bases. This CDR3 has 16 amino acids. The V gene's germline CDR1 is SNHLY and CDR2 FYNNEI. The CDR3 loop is CASSEMASGNTGELFF. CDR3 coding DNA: TGTGCCAGCAGTGAGATGGCTAGCGGAAACACCGGGGAGCTGTTTTTT. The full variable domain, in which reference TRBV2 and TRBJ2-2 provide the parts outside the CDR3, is EPEVTQTPSHQVTQMGQEVILRCVPISNHLYFYWYRQILGQKVEFLVSFYNNEISEKSEIFDDQFSVERPDGSNFTLKIRSTKLEDSAMYFCASSEMASGNTGELFFGEGSRLTVL.

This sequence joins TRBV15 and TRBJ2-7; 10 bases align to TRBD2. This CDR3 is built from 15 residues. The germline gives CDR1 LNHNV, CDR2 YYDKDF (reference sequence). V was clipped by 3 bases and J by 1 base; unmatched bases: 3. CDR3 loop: CATSRTSGPSYEQYF. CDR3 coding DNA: TGTGCCACCAGCAGGACTAGCGGGCCTTCCTACGAGCAGTACTTC.

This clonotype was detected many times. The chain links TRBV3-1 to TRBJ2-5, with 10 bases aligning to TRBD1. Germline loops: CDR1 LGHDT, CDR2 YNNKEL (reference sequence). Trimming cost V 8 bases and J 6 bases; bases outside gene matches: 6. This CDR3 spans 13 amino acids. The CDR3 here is CASGRTGGKTQYF. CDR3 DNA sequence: TGTGCCAGCGGAAGGACAGGGGGAAAGACCCAGTACTTC.

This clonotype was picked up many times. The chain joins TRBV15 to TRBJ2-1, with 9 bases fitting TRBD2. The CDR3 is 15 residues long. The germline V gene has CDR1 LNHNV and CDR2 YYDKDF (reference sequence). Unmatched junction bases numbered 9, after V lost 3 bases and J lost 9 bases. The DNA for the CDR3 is TGTGCCACCAGCAGTGAACTAGCGGGCGCTCCTGAGCAGTTCTTC. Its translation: CATSSELAGAPEQFF.

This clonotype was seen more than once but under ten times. For the CDR3, the DNA is TGTGCCAGCAGTTTAAGAAGCGGGACCCGTTTCAATGAGCAGTTCTTC. It encodes CASSLRSGTRFNEQFF. The V and J genes are TRBV12-3 or TRBV12-4 and TRBJ2-1; 7 bases are a match to TRBD2. The J segment lost 6 bases and the V segment lost 2 bases, leaving 10 bases of the junction unmatched. CDR3 length equals 16 residues.

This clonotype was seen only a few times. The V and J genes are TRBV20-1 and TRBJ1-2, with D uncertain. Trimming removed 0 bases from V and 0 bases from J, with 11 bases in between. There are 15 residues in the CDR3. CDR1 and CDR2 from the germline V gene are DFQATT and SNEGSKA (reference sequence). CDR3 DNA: TGCAGTGCTAGAGACGTTCGGGATTCTAACTATGGCTACACCTTC. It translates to CSARDVRDSNYGYTF.